The source of this T cell receptor beta chain is a study of radiation and T cells in renal cell carcinoma. Time point described: blood 4 weeks post-SBRT, at nephrectomy. As for treatment: 15 Gy SBRT to primary tumor, nephrectomy 4 weeks later. Nephrectomy followed 15 Gy stereotactic body radiation by 4 weeks. Blood was sampled at baseline, 2 weeks and 4 weeks after SBRT. Libraries were prepared by immunoSEQ multiplex PCR; TCRdb keeps only in-frame clonotypes and omits some of them. The data show about 78,000 clones, around 89% seen once. The junction had 11 bases not matched to a gene; V was cut back by 2 bases and J by 7 bases. The V gene's germline CDR1 is GTSNPN and CDR2 SVGIG (reference sequence). This CDR3 is built from 14 residues.

Here the sequenced sample was blood, taken from a patient whose treatment included radiotherapy and nephrectomy. The TCR was taken from a woman in her 70s with renal cell carcinoma. The chain recombines TRBV30 with TRBJ2-7, with 7 bases matching TRBD2. The CDR3 DNA reads as TGTGCCTGGAGTCGGCAAGCGGGGAACCTAGAGCAGTACTTC. Its protein product is CAWSRQAGNLEQYF.